The 21 T cell receptor beta chains reported below all come from one sample, sequenced in a study of vaccination and CD4 T cells after COVID-19. Treatment specified: approximately nine-day PBMC culture with coronavirus spike peptide pools or control peptides (ViraFEST assay). Those CD4+ T cells from the unexposed donor predate the COVID-19 pandemic (2011-2018). Once obtained from cultured CD4+ T cells, the DNA was sequenced using the Oncomine TCR Beta short-read assay. TCRdb fed the PCR reads into MiXCR, producing one record per CDR3 protein. The profile covers about 7,200 distinct CDR3 sequences, with roughly two fifths appearing a single time and roughly 13% taken by the ten largest. Antigens of these TCRs are unknown. Sequenced input: CD4+ T cells from blood, cultured in vitro. The receptors derive from a human donor in good health.

This clonotype showed up just once. A much bigger clone sits one base away, suggesting this may be a read error. CDR3 DNA: TGTGCCAGCAGCCCTGGGTCGGGGTCTGGGTATGGCTACATCTTC. This encodes CASSPGSGSGYGYIF. V usage is TRBV3-1 and J usage is TRBJ1-2, with D unresolved. Germline CDR1 LGHDT, CDR2 YNNKEL (reference sequence). The CDR3 runs to 15 residues.

This clonotype was seen a handful of times. This chain connects TRBV15 to TRBJ2-2, with 9 bases lining up with TRBD1. The V segment lost 5 bases and the J segment 2 bases; nucleotides outside the gene matches: 9. Per germline, CDR1 LNHNV and CDR2 YYDKDF (reference sequence). CDR3 length: 17 amino acids. The CDR3 sequence is CATSFVPGQGNTGELFF. As DNA, the CDR3 is TGTGCCACCAGCTTCGTCCCGGGACAGGGAAACACCGGGGAGCTGTTTTTT.

This clonotype was seen a few times. The CDR3 spells CATSYPLTDTQYF. The CDR3 bases are TGTGCCACCAGCTATCCCCTCACAGATACGCAGTATTTT. This sequence joins TRBV15 and TRBJ2-3; D remains unclear. The CDR3 extends over 13 amino acids. V lost 5 bases and J lost 2, with 8 bases in between. CDR1 is LNHNV, CDR2 YYDKDF, per germline (reference sequence).

By share, this clonotype counts as medium-sized. The chain combines TRBV6-4 with TRBJ1-1, with 9 bases matching TRBD1. This CDR3 is 15 amino acids long. CDR1 is MRHNA and CDR2 is SNTAGT in the germline V gene. V was pared by 0 bases and J by 5 bases, with 4 bases of the junction left unmatched. CDR3 coding DNA: TGTGCCAGCAGTGACTCGGGACAGGGAGGGACTGAAGCTTTCTTT. Translation: CASSDSGQGGTEAFF.

This clonotype came up a few times. J is TRBJ1-1 and V is TRBV11-1, with 7 bases matching TRBD1. V trimming: 6 bases; J trimming: 2 bases; junction bases outside the gene matches: 6. The CDR3 has 14 residues. Germline lookup yields CDR1 SGHAT and CDR2 FQDESV (reference sequence). The CDR3 spells CASSWDRINTEAFF. For the CDR3, the DNA is TGTGCCAGCAGTTGGGACAGAATCAACACTGAAGCTTTCTTT.

The chain recombines TRBV11-3 with TRBJ1-1, with D maybe TRBD1 (5 bases). CDR3 length: 16 residues. V was trimmed by 6 bases and J by 4 bases, leaving 21 bases between them. CDR1 and CDR2 from the germline V gene are SGHNT and YENEEA. For the CDR3, the DNA is TGTGCCAGCAGTTTAAGGGACCAAAGGTCTACCACTGAAGCTTTCTTT. This encodes CASSLRDQRSTTEAFF.

This rearrangement joins TRBV5-1 to TRBJ1-1; D gene ambiguous. Germline assignment: CDR1 SGHRS and CDR2 YFSETQ. Trimming stripped 5 bases from V and 0 bases from J, with 14 bases between. The length of the CDR3 is 15 residues. The CDR3 loop reads CASSPGLDMNTEAFF. Written as DNA, the CDR3 is TGCGCCAGCAGTCCCGGGCTAGACATGAACACTGAAGCTTTCTTT. Combining the CDR3 with reference TRBV5-1 and TRBJ1-1 gives the whole variable domain KAGVTQTPRYLIKTRGQQVTLSCSPISGHRSVSWYQQTPGQGLQFLFEYFSETQRNKGNFPGRFSGRQFSNSRSEMNVSTLELGDSALYLCASSPGLDMNTEAFFGQGTRLTVV.

The chain combines TRBV20-1 with TRBJ1-1, with 7 positions matching TRBD1. Germline CDR1 reads DFQATT; CDR2 reads SNEGSKA (reference sequence). The CDR3 runs 13 residues. V was pared by 8 bases and J by 5 bases, with 11 bases of the junction left unmatched. The CDR3 bases are TGCAGTTTACGAAGGGGGCAGGGTACTGAAGCTTTCTTT. Its protein product is CSLRRGQGTEAFF.

The chain couples TRBV18 to TRBJ1-1; 9 bases agree with TRBD1. After removal of 5 bases from V and 0 bases from J, the junction contained 7 bases not matched to a gene. This CDR3 spans 16 amino acids. Per germline, CDR1 KGHSH and CDR2 LQKENI. The CDR3 DNA reads as TGTGCCAGCTCATTCGACAGGGGGACCCTGAACACTGAAGCTTTCTTT. Its translation: CASSFDRGTLNTEAFF.

For the CDR3, the DNA is TGTGCCAGCAGTAAGGGACAGGGTAACAATGAGCAGTTCTTC. Encoded protein: CASSKGQGNNEQFF. The V and J genes are TRBV7-3 and TRBJ2-1, with TRBD1 identical over 9 bases. CDR3 length equals 14 residues. V gave up 6 bases and J gave up 5 bases; unmatched junction bases: 5. In germline, CDR1 is SGHTA, CDR2 FQGTGA.

The chain recombines TRBV27 with TRBJ1-2; 8 nucleotides align to TRBD1. CDR1 and CDR2 from the germline V gene are MNHEY and SMNVEV (reference sequence). The length of the CDR3 is 16 residues. With V trimmed by 5 bases and J by 4 bases, 12 bases remained unmatched. The CDR3 sequence: CASSRVGQAPAYGYTF. DNA for the CDR3: TGTGCCAGCAGTCGGGTGGGACAGGCCCCCGCCTATGGCTACACCTTC.

The chain couples TRBV19 to TRBJ1-1; weak D call: TRBD1 (5 bases). Germline assignment: CDR1 LNHDA and CDR2 SQIVND (reference sequence). V lost 8 bases and J lost 3, with 16 bases in between. The CDR3 extends over 14 amino acids. The CDR3 bases are TGTGCCAGTGCCCTGAAAGGGGTAGACACTGAAGCTTTCTTT. It translates to CASALKGVDTEAFF.

This clonotype occurred a few times. This sequence joins TRBV6-1 and TRBJ1-3, with D unresolved. The germline gives CDR1 MNHNS, CDR2 SASEGT. The length of the CDR3 is 15 residues. V gave up 4 bases and J gave up 0 bases, with 10 bases separating them. CDR3 loop: CASSAVRSSGNTIYF. The CDR3 DNA reads TGTGCCAGCAGTGCAGTGCGTTCCTCTGGAAACACCATATATTTT.

This clonotype was found a few times. The chain employs TRBV20-1 and TRBJ1-2, with 11 bases lining up with TRBD1. Per germline, CDR1 DFQATT and CDR2 SNEGSKA (reference sequence). The CDR3 contains 14 residues. The ends lost 3 bases at V and 4 bases at J; junction bases unmatched: 4. The CDR3 bases are TGCAGTGCTAGTGGACAGGGGGCCGCCTATGGCTACACCTTC. Translation gives CSASGQGAAYGYTF.

By its share, this clonotype is medium-sized. This sequence joins TRBV7-9 and TRBJ1-1; 9 nucleotides line up with TRBD1. J was trimmed by 9 bases and V by 5 bases; bases with no gene match: 7. CDR3 length: 13 amino acids. Germline CDR1 SEHNR, CDR2 FQNEAQ (reference sequence). Here the CDR3 DNA reads TGTGCCAGCAGCCCCAGTGGACAGGGGAAAGCTTTCTTT. This encodes CASSPSGQGKAFF.

The V and J genes are TRBV12-3 or TRBV12-4 and TRBJ1-2; tentative D call: TRBD1 (6 bases). The CDR3 is made up of 14 amino acids. The V gene lost 6 bases and the J gene lost 7 bases, with 18 bases spanning the gap. The CDR3 here is CASSPGTKGSGYTF. The CDR3 nucleotides are TGTGCCAGCAGCCCAGGGACAAAAGGGAGTGGCTACACCTTC.

The rearrangement joins TRBV5-1 to TRBJ2-3; unclear D gene. V was pared by 0 bases and J by 1 base, with 9 bases between. Germline CDR1 SGHRS, CDR2 YFSETQ. The CDR3 covers 15 residues. The CDR3 loop is CASSLGAEGTDTQYF. The DNA for the CDR3 is TGCGCCAGCAGCTTGGGGGCTGAGGGCACAGATACGCAGTATTTT.

This clonotype was detected once. The chain joins TRBV11-1 to TRBJ2-5; TRBD1 aligns across 9 bases. The V and J ends lost 5 bases and 3 bases, in that order; junction bases with no gene match: 4. The CDR3 contains 14 residues. The germline CDR1 and CDR2 sequences are SGHAT and FQDESV (reference sequence). The CDR3 reads CASSARTGEETQYF. CDR3 sequence (DNA): TGTGCCAGCAGCGCTAGGACAGGGGAAGAGACCCAGTACTTC.

This clonotype has a handful of counts. The chain uses TRBV5-1 and TRBJ2-7, with D unclear. With 1 base removed from V and 0 bases from J, the gap between germline ends came to 17 bases. The germline V gene encodes CDR1 SGHRS and CDR2 YFSETQ. The CDR3 contains 17 residues. This CDR3 reads CASSLHKSQQASYEQYF. The CDR3 DNA is TGCGCCAGCAGCTTGCACAAGTCACAGCAAGCCTCCTACGAGCAGTACTTC.

Only a few counts were recorded for this clonotype. The J gene is TRBJ1-3, the V gene TRBV19, with D unclear. Trimming removed 7 bases from V and 0 bases from J, with 13 bases in between. CDR3 length: 15 residues. Germline V gene sequence: CDR1 LNHDA, CDR2 SQIVND (reference sequence). CDR3 sequence: CASTFNGPSGNTIYF. The CDR3, as DNA: TGTGCCAGTACCTTCAACGGACCCTCTGGAAACACCATATATTTT.

The chain uses TRBV6-5 and TRBJ1-5, with D perhaps matching TRBD1 (5 bases). Germline CDR1 MNHEY, CDR2 SVGAGI. CDR3 size: 13 residues. V shed 4 bases and J shed 7 bases, with 11 bases lying between them. The DNA of the CDR3 is TGTGCCAGCAGTTTAGGGGAGGAACAGCCCCAGCATTTT. Encoded protein: CASSLGEEQPQHF.